Shown below are 26 T cell receptor beta chains from a single sample sequenced in a study of a mutant IDH1 vaccine in newly diagnosed glioma. Only in-frame clones appear in the TCRdb table, and some are missing; sequencing was by immunoSEQ multiplex PCR. The table shows under 65,000 clones, with 70% to 90% occurring only once. Time point specified: baseline, week 1 (first vaccination visit). The treatment was: pre-vaccination baseline after standard-of-care therapy. The sample was PBMCs, taken from a glioma patient treated with radiotherapy, temozolomide or both. Source of these receptors: a young man with glioma.

The CDR3 DNA sequence: TGTGCCAGCAGGACCCGACAGGGCGGCTCCTACGAGCAGTACTTC. It codes for CASRTRQGGSYEQYF. This sequence joins TRBV6-1 and TRBJ2-7; TRBD1 matches at 7 bases. CDR3 size: 15 residues. CDR1 and CDR2 (germline): MNHNS, SASEGT. Trimming took 6 bases from V and 0 from J; bases not matched to a gene: 8.

CDR3 DNA: TGTGCCAGCCGAGTCGGGACTAGGACCTACAATGAGCAGTTCTTC. Its protein product is CASRVGTRTYNEQFF. The V call is TRBV2, the J call TRBJ2-1; TRBD2 matches at 8 bases. With 8 bases clipped from V and 2 bases from J, the junction kept 8 bases outside the gene matches. CDR1 is SNHLY and CDR2 is FYNNEI in the germline V gene. The CDR3 is 15 residues long.

Comments on this clone: One end of the junction does not line up with germline, which may come from a read error. The J gene is TRBJ1-4, the V gene TRBV20-1; 9 bases are shared with TRBD1. This CDR3 has 11 residues. Germline lookup yields CDR1 DFQATT and CDR2 SNEGSKA (reference sequence). In DNA form, the CDR3 reads TGCAGTGCTGAAAAACCTCCGGGACAGGGTTTT. It specifies CSAEKPPGQGF.

The rearrangement uses TRBV5-1 and TRBJ2-2, with D possibly called TRBD1 or TRBD2 (5 bases each). Between the trimmed V and J ends, which lost 4 bases and 3 bases, there was a span of 16 bases. The germline gives CDR1 SGHRS, CDR2 YFSETQ. The CDR3 is 16 amino acids. The CDR3 here is CASSVAHGTDTGELFF. The CDR3 DNA is TGCGCCAGCAGCGTCGCCCACGGGACGGACACCGGGGAGCTGTTTTTT.

The chain recombines TRBV5-1 with TRBJ2-6; D not resolved. V lost 0 bases to trimming and J lost 5 bases, with 6 bases between them. This CDR3 has 14 residues. Germline assignment: CDR1 SGHRS and CDR2 YFSETQ. Written as DNA, the CDR3 is TGCGCCAGCAGCTTGGCTGATCGGGCCAACGTCCTGACTTTC. Translated, it gives CASSLADRANVLTF. Complete variable domain (other parts from reference TRBV5-1 and TRBJ2-6): KAGVTQTPRYLIKTRGQQVTLSCSPISGHRSVSWYQQTPGQGLQFLFEYFSETQRNKGNFPGRFSGRQFSNSRSEMNVSTLELGDSALYLCASSLADRANVLTFGAGSRLTVL.

The chain is built from TRBV27 and TRBJ1-1; 9 bases fit TRBD1. Losses at the gene ends were 4 bases for V and 0 bases for J; bases not matched to a gene: 6. Germline V gene sequence: CDR1 MNHEY, CDR2 SMNVEV (reference sequence). The CDR3 extends over 16 amino acids. The DNA of the CDR3 is TGTGCCAGCAGTTCCGGACAGGGGATAATGAACACTGAAGCTTTCTTT. As protein: CASSSGQGIMNTEAFF.

This clone was counted once. V and J are TRBV7-2 and TRBJ2-5, with D possibly being TRBD2 (6 bases). V gave up 3 bases and J gave up 6 bases, with 14 bases separating them. This CDR3 comprises 14 residues. In germline, CDR1 is SGHTA, CDR2 FQGNSA. Here the CDR3 DNA reads TGTGCCAGCAGCTTTAGGCTAGCGAGGAAGACCCAGTACTTC. Its protein is CASSFRLARKTQYF.

This rearrangement joins TRBV7-9 to TRBJ2-7, with D perhaps matching TRBD1 or TRBD2 (6 bases each). The CDR3 has 14 amino acids. V shed 5 bases and J shed 5 bases, with 16 bases lying between them. Germline V gene lookup returns CDR1 SEHNR and CDR2 FQNEAQ (reference sequence). The CDR3 spells CASSPPGAGNEQYF. The DNA for the CDR3 is TGTGCCAGCAGCCCGCCGGGGGCGGGAAACGAGCAGTACTTC.

The chain uses TRBV2 and TRBJ1-6; TRBD1 might be the D (5 bases). The CDR3 is 15 amino acids. In germline, CDR1 is SNHLY, CDR2 FYNNEI. V lost 0 bases, J lost 13 bases, and 16 bases lay in between. DNA for the CDR3: TGTGCCAGCAGTGAAGCTGTGGCAGGGTTGTCCCCCCTCCACTTT. This sequence encodes CASSEAVAGLSPLHF.

The chain joins TRBV30 to TRBJ2-1; TRBD2 matches 11 bases. CDR1 GTSNPN and CDR2 SVGIG come from the germline V gene (reference sequence). The CDR3 covers 15 residues. The V and J ends lost 0 bases and 6 bases, in that order; junction bases with no gene match: 4. In DNA form, the CDR3 reads TGTGCCTGGAGTGTACTAGCGGGGGCGATCAATGAGCAGTTCTTC. Protein product: CAWSVLAGAINEQFF.

The chain combines TRBV2 with TRBJ2-5; D unclear. V was clipped by 4 bases and J by 1 base, with 10 bases between them. The CDR3 is made up of 14 amino acids. Germline V gene data show CDR1 as SNHLY and CDR2 as FYNNEI. The CDR3 DNA is TGTGCCAGCAGTGCTCGCCTCCGCCAAGAGACCCAGTACTTC. Its translation is CASSARLRQETQYF.

V usage is TRBV2 and J usage is TRBJ2-3; no firm D call. The length of the CDR3 is 15 residues. Deletions cut 3 bases from V and 0 bases from J, with 10 bases between. Germline V gene sequence: CDR1 SNHLY, CDR2 FYNNEI. This CDR3 is CASSDWAESTDTQYF. The CDR3 coding sequence is TGTGCCAGCAGTGATTGGGCGGAGAGCACAGATACGCAGTATTTT. Filled out from reference TRBV2 and TRBJ2-3, the complete variable domain reads EPEVTQTPSHQVTQMGQEVILRCVPISNHLYFYWYRQILGQKVEFLVSFYNNEISEKSEIFDDQFSVERPDGSNFTLKIRSTKLEDSAMYFCASSDWAESTDTQYFGPGTRLTVL.

This chain joins TRBV30 and TRBJ2-7; weak D call: TRBD1 (6 bases). Germline CDR1 GTSNPN, CDR2 SVGIG (reference sequence). V lost 3 bases and J 0 bases, leaving 15 bases between the germline ends. The CDR3 extends over 15 amino acids. The CDR3 is CAWRPRDIFSYEQYF. CDR3 coding DNA: TGTGCCTGGAGGCCCCGGGACATCTTCTCCTACGAGCAGTACTTC.

This clone has just one count. The chain joins TRBV28 to TRBJ1-1; D call uncertain. In germline, CDR1 is MDHEN, CDR2 SYDVKM. The CDR3 is 11 residues long. V lost 3 bases and J lost 9, with 8 bases in between. The CDR3 reads CASSLFRQAFF. In nucleotides, the CDR3 is TGTGCCAGCAGTTTGTTTCGGCAAGCTTTCTTT.

The chain joins TRBV11-1 to TRBJ2-3; D ambiguous. The CDR3 covers 12 residues. The germline V gene encodes CDR1 SGHAT and CDR2 FQDESV (reference sequence). V was trimmed by 5 bases and J by 1 base, leaving 4 bases between them. The CDR3: CASSQRTDTQYF. The CDR3 coding sequence is TGTGCCAGCAGCCAACGCACAGATACGCAGTATTTT.

This chain connects TRBV5-1 to TRBJ2-1; the D is unclear. The CDR3 runs 14 residues. V was pared by 7 bases and J by 9 bases, with 20 bases between. Germline-derived CDR1 and CDR2 are SGHRS and YFSETQ. The DNA of the CDR3 is TGCGCCAGCGCCGAAAGGTCCTTACCCAGTGAGCAGTTCTTC. It encodes CASAERSLPSEQFF.

This clone was detected a few times. This chain joins TRBV9 and TRBJ2-7; D might be TRBD2 (5 bases). Trimming took off 4 bases at V and 3 bases at J, with 20 bases between the two ends. Germline-derived CDR1 and CDR2 are SGDLS and YYNGEE. CDR3 length: 16 residues. CDR3 nucleotide sequence: TGTGCCAGCAGCTCCAGCCCCGAACCGGGGATCTACGAGCAGTACTTC. It translates to CASSSSPEPGIYEQYF.

The V gene is TRBV5-1, the J gene TRBJ1-2, with D unclear. Germline CDR1 SGHRS, CDR2 YFSETQ. With 0 bases removed from V and 6 bases from J, the gap between germline ends came to 15 bases. The CDR3 consists of 15 residues. In nucleotides, the CDR3 is TGCGCCAGCAGCTTGGCAGTGGAGGTGTTGCATGGCTACACCTTC. This translates into CASSLAVEVLHGYTF.

V usage is TRBV28 and J usage is TRBJ1-3; D remains ambiguous. V was pared by 6 bases and J by 0 bases, with 15 bases between. From germline, CDR1 is MDHEN and CDR2 SYDVKM. This CDR3 is 16 amino acids long. DNA for the CDR3: TGTGCCAGCAGCTCTTTCGTCTTGAGCTCTGGAAACACCATATATTTT. Protein product: CASSSFVLSSGNTIYF.

V gene TRBV15 combines with J gene TRBJ2-5, with D unclear. The CDR3 is 15 residues long. Trimming removed 3 bases at V and 7 bases at J, with 18 bases between. The V gene's germline CDR1 is LNHNV and CDR2 YYDKDF (reference sequence). The CDR3 protein is CATSRFGLGLRTQYF. Written as DNA, the CDR3 is TGTGCCACCAGCAGGTTCGGCTTGGGATTGCGGACCCAGTACTTC.

This chain connects TRBV25-1 to TRBJ1-1; 7 bases are shared with TRBD1. V shed 11 bases and J 0 bases; nucleotides not matched to a gene: 3. This CDR3 has 12 amino acids. Per the germline V gene, CDR1 is MGHDK and CDR2 is SYGVNS. CDR3 sequence reads: CASGQLNTEAFF. The CDR3 nucleotides are TGTGCCTCGGGACAGCTGAACACTGAAGCTTTCTTT.

V gene TRBV10-1 combines with J gene TRBJ1-2; D may be TRBD1 (6 bases). Per germline, CDR1 WNHNN and CDR2 SYGVQD (reference sequence). V dropped 7 bases and J dropped 4 bases, with 10 bases sitting between them. The CDR3 runs to 12 residues. The CDR3 spells CASNGQFYGYTF. DNA of the CDR3: TGCGCCAGCAACGGACAGTTCTATGGCTACACCTTC.

The gene calls are TRBV19 and TRBJ1-1; D perhaps matches TRBD1 (5 bases). Germline V gene sequence: CDR1 LNHDA, CDR2 SQIVND (reference sequence). The CDR3 spans 15 residues. Trimming cost V 3 bases and J 0 bases, with 11 bases left between them. CDR3 protein: CASSMWGVLNTEAFF. CDR3 bases: TGTGCCAGTAGTATGTGGGGCGTATTGAACACTGAAGCTTTCTTT.

The chain recombines TRBV19 with TRBJ1-1; a possible D gene is TRBD1 (6 bases). The CDR3 totals 15 residues. The V end lost 3 bases, the J end lost 0 bases, and 11 bases lay between the germline ends. Germline V CDR1 and CDR2: LNHDA, SQIVND (reference sequence). As DNA, the CDR3 is TGTGCCAGTAGTATCGCGGGGGCCATGAACACTGAAGCTTTCTTT. Residues: CASSIAGAMNTEAFF.

This clone was found many times. In DNA, the CDR3 is TGTGCCAGCAGCTCCTACGTTTCCAACACTGAAGCTTTCTTT. Amino acid sequence: CASSSYVSNTEAFF. This chain uses TRBV7-9 with TRBJ1-1; D is undetermined. The CDR3 length is 14 residues. V lost 4 bases to trimming and J lost 2 bases, with 11 bases between them. From germline, CDR1 is SEHNR and CDR2 FQNEAQ (reference sequence).

V and J are TRBV29-1 and TRBJ1-2, with a tentative D call TRBD1 (6 bases). V lost 3 bases and J 4 bases, leaving 15 bases between the germline ends. The CDR3 sequence is 14 residues long. Germline lookup yields CDR1 SQVTM and CDR2 ANQGSEA. The CDR3 region has the DNA TGCAGCGTTGATAAAGGGGGGCGCGCCTATGGCTACACCTTC. This sequence encodes CSVDKGGRAYGYTF.